This TCR beta chain emerged from a study of shared clonotypes between healthy human individuals. Details on this clone: Its antigen is unknown.

The table came from immunoSEQ multiplex PCR; TCRdb's copy has only in-frame clones and leaves some out. The sample consists of just over 2,000,000 clones, roughly 96% of them appearing once. Regarding the study as a whole: Despite large depth, sorted-subset datasets appeared incompletely sequenced. Of the naive CD4 clonotypes, around 5.2% were shared across a handful of donors. Deeper or shallower sequencing was expected to change how clonotypes are shared among donors.

There are 13 residues in the CDR3. V was shortened by 6 bases and J by 6 bases, with 15 bases between the two germline ends. The germline CDR1 and CDR2 sequences are SEHNR and FQNEAQ (reference sequence). This clonotype originated in a young man in good health. The sequenced material came from naive CD4+ T cells sorted from blood. Subset noted: CD45RA+ positively selected. The chain carries TRBV7-9 and TRBJ2-7; no clear D. CDR3 sequence reads: CASRPSQGFEQYF. DNA for the CDR3: TGTGCCAGCAGGCCCTCGCAAGGTTTCGAGCAGTACTTC.